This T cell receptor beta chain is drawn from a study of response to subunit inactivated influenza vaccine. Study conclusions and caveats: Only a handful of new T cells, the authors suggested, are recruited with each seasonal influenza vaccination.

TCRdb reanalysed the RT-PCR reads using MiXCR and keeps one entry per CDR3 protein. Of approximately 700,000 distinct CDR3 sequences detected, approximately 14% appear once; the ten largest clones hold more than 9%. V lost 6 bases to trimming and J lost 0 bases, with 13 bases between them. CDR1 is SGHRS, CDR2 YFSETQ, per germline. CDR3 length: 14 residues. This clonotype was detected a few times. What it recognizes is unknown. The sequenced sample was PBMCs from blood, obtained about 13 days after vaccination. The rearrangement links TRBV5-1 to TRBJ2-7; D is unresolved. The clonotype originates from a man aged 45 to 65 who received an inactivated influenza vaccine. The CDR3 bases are TGCGCCAGCAAGGAGCAGCCGAGCTCCTACGAGCAGTACTTC. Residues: CASKEQPSSYEQYF.